This T cell receptor beta chain was sequenced during a study of blood T cell repertoires in COVID-19 (dated by TCRdb to about 2020). About the investigation overall: Samples covering the acute and convalescent phases of COVID-19 were provided by collaborators in the United States, Italy and Spain. The prospective study material was composed of cDNA or gDNA derived from T cells, B-cell-depleted T cells, or PBMCs. Subjects who had been exposed to COVID-19, were actively infected with it, or had recovered from it provided the deeply sampled blood TCRbeta repertoires that made up the dataset. The repertoires were released in a freely available public database meant as a resource for research on the immune response to SARS-CoV-2. Samples came from the ongoing ImmuneRACE study (first 160 participants) plus 1,254 subjects from 6 global collaborators. Sample metadata almost always included a de-identified subject ID, COVID-19 status, age in years and sex. Where available, HLA class I and class II types were obtained from metadata supplied by the sample provider rather than from assay-based typing. Broader findings and caveats from the paper: The quantity of clinical and demographic metadata differed by source and by participant and was supplied without curation.

V has 4 bases trimmed and J has 0 bases trimmed; junction bases matching no gene number 0. Counted from cysteine to phenylalanine, this CDR3 has 14 amino acids. Only the CDR3 part of the read is kept: 42 bases, read in frame from the first base. From the germline V gene, CDR1 is KGHSH and CDR2 is LQKENI. TCRbeta CDR3 regions were amplified from genomic DNA by means of the immunoSEQ Assay, a bias-controlled multiplex PCR. In the original analysis: Nucleated cell counts per sample were estimated from amplification of reference gene primers within the assay. Sequence reads were collapsed and filtered to measure the absolute abundance of every unique TCRbeta CDR3 rearrangement. For each sample, productive Simpson clonality was calculated as the square root of Simpson's diversity index over productive rearrangements. TCRdb provides this immuneACCESS table in a form limited to in-frame rearrangements. Some clones are lacking; in checked studies, under half of them reflect an unresolved V gene, and why the rest are absent is not known. D and trimming come from the DNA, and the V and J calls and clone size come from that table. This sample has roughly 180,000 clones in its table, and under 85% of those were observed once. The biggest ten clones account for roughly 1.1% of the sample.

Remarks on this clone: Its cognate antigen has yet to be identified. The sample holds no much larger clone one base away, and base qualities are not on file.

Samples from volunteer blood donors who had recovered from COVID-19 were contributed by a second Seattle source. Collaborating institutions collected whole blood in K2EDTA tubes following their own protocols. For TCRbeta analysis, collaborator samples were shipped as frozen whole blood, as isolated PBMCs, or as DNA extracted from either sample type. The source material was peripheral blood. The chain was built from TRBV18 and TRBJ1-5; the central 7 bases match TRBD1. The clonotype was recovered from a man in his 60s who had recovered from COVID-19. The nucleotide sequence is TGTGCCAGCTCACAGGGGGCTAGCAATCAGCCCCAGCATTTT. This sequence encodes CASSQGASNQPQHF.